This TCR beta chain was profiled in a study of blood T cell repertoires in COVID-19. The overall study: The origin of the acute and convalescent COVID-19 samples was the United States, Italy and Spain. T cells, B-cell-depleted T cells, or PBMCs provided the cDNA or gDNA that served as material.

Trimming cost V 3 bases and J 8 bases; bases outside gene matches: 7. This CDR3 is 15 amino acids long. From germline, CDR1 is LGHNA and CDR2 YNFKEQ. Original data processing: By means of reference gene primer amplification, nucleated cell counts were estimated. The protocol was immunoSEQ multiplex PCR, while the TCRdb copy is restricted to in-frame clones and leaves out a portion. V and J calls and clone size come straight from that table; D and trimming were deduced from the DNA. The table has about 40,000 clones, around 85% seen once. V usage is TRBV4-2 and J usage is TRBJ1-1; 12 positions match TRBD1. The sample comprised peripheral blood. This clonotype originated in a man aged 45 to 65 with active COVID-19. For the CDR3, the DNA is TGTGCCAGCAGCCACCCGAAAGGGACAGGGGGCGAAGCTTTCTTT. This sequence encodes CASSHPKGTGGEAFF.